What follows are 3 T cell receptor beta chains derived from one specimen sequenced in a study of T cell responses to AZD1222 COVID-19 vaccine. TCRdb keeps only in-frame clones here, not all; method: immunoSEQ multiplex PCR. This table has over 65,000 clones, about 90% appearing once. Sequencing used peripheral blood, obtained on day 0 of AZD1222 vaccination. These receptors were taken from an adult in good health.

This clone was seen a few times. The V and J genes are TRBV29-1 and TRBJ2-1, with 11 bases that match TRBD2. From germline, CDR1 is SQVTM and CDR2 ANQGSEA. CDR3 length: 17 amino acids. V shed 3 bases, J shed 0 bases, and the junction held 7 bases outside the gene matches. In DNA form, the CDR3 reads TGCAGCGTTGAGGGACTAGCGGAGACGATCTCCTACAATGAGCAGTTCTTC. This translates into CSVEGLAETISYNEQFF.

The rearrangement links TRBV28 to TRBJ1-3, with 10 bases identical to TRBD1. Germline trimming cut 7 bases from V and 7 bases from J; bases unmatched to any gene: 4. CDR1 MDHEN and CDR2 SYDVKM come from the germline V gene. This CDR3 spans 13 amino acids. CDR3 sequence: CASMGQGRNTIYF. CDR3 bases: TGTGCCAGCATGGGACAGGGGAGGAACACCATATATTTT.

This chain connects TRBV13 to TRBJ2-2; TRBD2 matches at 9 bases. This CDR3 is built from 17 residues. The J segment lost 3 bases and the V segment lost 0 bases, leaving 5 bases of the junction unmatched. Germline CDR1 is PRHDT and CDR2 is FYEKMQ (reference sequence). In nucleotides, the CDR3 is TGTGCCAGCAGCTTAGGGGGTAGCGGGAGCTACACCGGGGAGCTGTTTTTT. Its protein product is CASSLGGSGSYTGELFF.